The subject of this entry is one TCR beta chain. As yet, its antigen is unknown. This sample stems from a study of cytomegalovirus exposure and HLA in healthy donors. Study-wide context: A later analysis reported the 100 to 150 validation repertoires used the same platform as the approximately 700 first-cohort repertoires. Study conclusions and caveats: Researchers reported that a few CMV-associated chains were confirmed in vitro as CMV antigen-specific. The study put some 160 TCR beta chains on its list as cytomegalovirus-associated.

V was clipped by 10 bases and J by 4 bases, with 13 bases between them. The CDR3 has 12 residues. The germline V gene encodes CDR1 WNHNN and CDR2 SYGVQD (reference sequence). Profiled with immunoSEQ multiplex PCR; TCRdb holds only in-frame clones, not every one. The sample consists of some 150,000 clones, less than 90% of them appearing once. Sequenced input: PBMCs. This sequence joins TRBV10-1 and TRBJ2-5, with a tentative D call TRBD1 (6 bases). The TCR originated in a man aged 18-30 years in good health and CMV-seropositive. The CDR3 DNA reads as TGCGCCACCCTAGGACAGTTAGAGACCCAGTACTTC. It translates to CATLGQLETQYF.